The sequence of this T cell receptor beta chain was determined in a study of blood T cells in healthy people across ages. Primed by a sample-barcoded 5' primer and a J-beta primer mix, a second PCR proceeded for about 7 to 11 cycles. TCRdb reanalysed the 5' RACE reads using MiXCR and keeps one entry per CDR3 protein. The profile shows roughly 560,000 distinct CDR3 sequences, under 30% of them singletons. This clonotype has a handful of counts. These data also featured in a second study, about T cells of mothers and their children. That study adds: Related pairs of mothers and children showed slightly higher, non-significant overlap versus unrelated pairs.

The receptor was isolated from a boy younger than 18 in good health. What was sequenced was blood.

CDR3 region: CASSTPVRDTEAFF. As DNA, the CDR3 is TGTGCCAGCAGCACCCCCGTCCGAGACACTGAAGCTTTCTTT. This chain links TRBV7-8 with TRBJ1-1; D uncertain. CDR1 is SGHVS and CDR2 is FQNEAQ in the germline V gene. Trimming took off 5 bases at V and 3 bases at J, with 13 bases between the two ends. CDR3 length equals 14 residues.